This TCR beta chain is from a study of intratumoral heterogeneity in liver cancer. Regarding the research as a whole: Across the full approximately 14-patient cohort, most patients were male and the median age was roughly 63 years. The full cohort included more than 65 multiregional samples from 14 HCC patients, consisting of 51 tumoral regions and roughly 20 adjacent nontumoral regions. The study combined RNA-seq, DNA sequencing, TCR-seq and SNP array data from multiple regions of hepatocellular carcinoma specimens to study intratumor heterogeneity.

Using the immunoSEQ assay, the TCR beta chain CDR3 regions were sequenced from genomic DNA. Rearranged VDJ segments were amplified with primers annealing to V and J segments. The published analysis was carried out like this. Clonality and richness metrics were computed with the ImmunoSeq Analyzer software. Differentially abundant clones between regions were identified using Fisher's exact test plus a beta-binomial method for added stringency. Drawn from immuneACCESS, this table holds only the in-frame rearrangements with V and J called that TCRdb kept. Clones are partly lost; checked studies trace under half to an unresolved V gene and leave the rest unexplained. That table furnishes V, J and clone size, whereas the DNA furnished D and trimming. The sample data list some 3,000 clones, and 65% to 75% of these were observed just once. The biggest ten clones account for approximately 42% of the sample.

The paper's findings and limits, for the study overall: In every sequenced patient, tumor region b showed significantly fewer unique T-cell clonal expansions than tumor region a. TCR sequencing reportedly confirmed RNA-seq-based estimates of regional differences in tumor-infiltrating lymphocyte burden. Within each of the two sequenced patients, overall T cell clonality showed no significant difference between tumor regions. The authors acknowledged a relatively low patient number and under-sampled tumor-infiltrating lymphocyte representation as limitations.

The H label marked samples taken from distinct, geographically separated regions of the hepatocellular carcinoma nodule. Early-stage hepatocellular carcinoma was present in all patients, and no therapy was administered to any patient before surgical resection. No macroscopic evidence of necrosis or hemorrhage was present in the sampled areas. TCR sequencing (ImmunoSeq) was performed on multiple regions from a couple of patients. Frozen resection tissue samples were collected at a distance of at least 1 cm from each other. Genomic DNA was extracted from bulk tissue using the DNeasy blood and tissue kit. As for this clone: Its antigen specificity is not known. No much larger clone is present one base from it, and per-base qualities are unavailable.

The CDR3 spans 15 residues, from the cysteine through the phenylalanine. The entry retains the CDR3 DNA only, 45 bases that are in frame from base 1. Compared with germline, V lacks 9 bases and J lacks 4 bases; bases without a gene match: 12. The germline V gene specifies SNHLY as CDR1 and FYNNEI as CDR2. The origin of this receptor is a woman aged 65 to 85 with hepatocellular carcinoma. The receptor chain draws on TRBV2 and TRBJ2-5, and 9 junctional nucleotides match TRBD2. The sample here was tumor tissue, taken before any cancer treatment. The CDR3 protein sequence reads: CASPRDSGRRETQYF. The DNA sequence follows: TGTGCCAGTCCGAGGGATAGCGGGAGAAGAGAGACCCAGTACTTC.